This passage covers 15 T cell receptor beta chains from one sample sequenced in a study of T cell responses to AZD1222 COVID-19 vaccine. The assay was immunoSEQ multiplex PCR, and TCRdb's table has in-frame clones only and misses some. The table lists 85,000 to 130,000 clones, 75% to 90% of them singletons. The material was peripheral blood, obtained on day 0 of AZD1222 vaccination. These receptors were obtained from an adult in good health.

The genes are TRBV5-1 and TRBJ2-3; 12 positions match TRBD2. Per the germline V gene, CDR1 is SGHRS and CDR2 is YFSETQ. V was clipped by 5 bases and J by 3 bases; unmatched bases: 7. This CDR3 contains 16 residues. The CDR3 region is CASSSSGGAWTDTQYF. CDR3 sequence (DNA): TGCGCCAGCAGTTCTAGCGGGGGGGCCTGGACAGATACGCAGTATTTT.

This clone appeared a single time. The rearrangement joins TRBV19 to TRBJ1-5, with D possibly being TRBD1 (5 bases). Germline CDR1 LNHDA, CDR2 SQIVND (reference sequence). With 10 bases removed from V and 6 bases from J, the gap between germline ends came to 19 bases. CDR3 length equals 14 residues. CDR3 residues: CATQGPGYVQPQHF. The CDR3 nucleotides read TGTGCCACCCAGGGACCGGGTTATGTTCAGCCCCAGCATTTT.

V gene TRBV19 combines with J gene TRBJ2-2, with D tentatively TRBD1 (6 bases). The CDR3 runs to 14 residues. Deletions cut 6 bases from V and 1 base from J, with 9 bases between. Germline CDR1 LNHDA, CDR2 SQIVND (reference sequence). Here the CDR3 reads CASRRQENTGELFF. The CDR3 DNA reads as TGTGCCAGTAGGAGACAGGAGAACACCGGGGAGCTGTTTTTT. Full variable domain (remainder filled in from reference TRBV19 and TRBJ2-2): DGGITQSPKYLFRKEGQNVTLSCEQNLNHDAMYWYRQDPGQGLRLIYYSQIVNDFQKGDIAEGYSVSREKKESFPLTVTSAQKNPTAFYLCASRRQENTGELFFGEGSRLTVL.

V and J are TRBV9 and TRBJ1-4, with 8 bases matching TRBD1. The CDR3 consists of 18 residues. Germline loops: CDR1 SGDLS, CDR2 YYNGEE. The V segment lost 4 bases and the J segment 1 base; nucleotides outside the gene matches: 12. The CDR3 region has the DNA TGTGCCAGCAGCCCGACGGACAGGGTGGGGCTAACTAATGAAAAACTGTTTTTT. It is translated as CASSPTDRVGLTNEKLFF.

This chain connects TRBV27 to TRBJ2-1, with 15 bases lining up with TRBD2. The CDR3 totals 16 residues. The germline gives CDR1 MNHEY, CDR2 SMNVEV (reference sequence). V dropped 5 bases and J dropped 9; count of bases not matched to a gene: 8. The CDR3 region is CASSRRRTSGGAEQFF. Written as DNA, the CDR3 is TGTGCCAGCAGTCGGAGACGGACTAGCGGGGGGGCTGAGCAGTTCTTC.

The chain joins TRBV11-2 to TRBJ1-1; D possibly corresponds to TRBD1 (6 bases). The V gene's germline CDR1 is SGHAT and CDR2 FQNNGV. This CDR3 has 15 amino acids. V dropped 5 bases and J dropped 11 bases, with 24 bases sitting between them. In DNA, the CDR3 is TGTGCCAGCAGCACCTTCAGGGGCAGGGACTTTGGGGCTTTCTTT. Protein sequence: CASSTFRGRDFGAFF. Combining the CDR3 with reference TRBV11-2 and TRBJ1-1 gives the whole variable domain EAGVAQSPRYKIIEKRQSVAFWCNPISGHATLYWYQQILGQGPKLLIQFQNNGVVDDSQLPKDRFSAERLKGVDSTLKIQPAKLEDSAVYLCASSTFRGRDFGAFFGQGTRLTVV.

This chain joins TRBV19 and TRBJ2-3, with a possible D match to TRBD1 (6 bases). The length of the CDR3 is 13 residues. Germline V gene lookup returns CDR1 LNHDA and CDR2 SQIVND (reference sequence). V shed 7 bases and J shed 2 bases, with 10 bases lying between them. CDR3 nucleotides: TGTGCCAGTACTGGACAGTCCACAGATACGCAGTATTTT. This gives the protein CASTGQSTDTQYF.

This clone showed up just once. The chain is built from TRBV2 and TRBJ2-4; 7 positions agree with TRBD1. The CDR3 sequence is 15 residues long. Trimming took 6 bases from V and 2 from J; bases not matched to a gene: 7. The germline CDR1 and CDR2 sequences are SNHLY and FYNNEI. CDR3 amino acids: CASRVTGSTKNIQYF. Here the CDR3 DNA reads TGTGCCAGCAGGGTGACAGGGTCCACCAAAAACATTCAGTACTTC.

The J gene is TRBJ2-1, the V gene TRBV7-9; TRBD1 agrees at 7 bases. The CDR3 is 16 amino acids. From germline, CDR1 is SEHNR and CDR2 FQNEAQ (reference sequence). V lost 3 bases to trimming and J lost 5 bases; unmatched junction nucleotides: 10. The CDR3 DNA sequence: TGTGCCAGCAGCTTTAGAGCGACAGGGATACACAATGAGCAGTTCTTC. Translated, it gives CASSFRATGIHNEQFF.

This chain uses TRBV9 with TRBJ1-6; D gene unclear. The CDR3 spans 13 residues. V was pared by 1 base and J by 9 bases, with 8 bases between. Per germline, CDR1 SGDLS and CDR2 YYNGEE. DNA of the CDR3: TGTGCCAGCAGCGTAACCGACGGTTCACCCCTCCACTTT. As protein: CASSVTDGSPLHF.

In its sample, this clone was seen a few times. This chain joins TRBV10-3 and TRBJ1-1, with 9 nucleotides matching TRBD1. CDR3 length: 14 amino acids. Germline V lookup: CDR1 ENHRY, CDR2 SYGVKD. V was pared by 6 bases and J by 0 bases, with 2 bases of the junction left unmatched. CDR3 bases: TGTGCCATCAGAGACAGGGGGATGAACACTGAAGCTTTCTTT. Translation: CAIRDRGMNTEAFF.

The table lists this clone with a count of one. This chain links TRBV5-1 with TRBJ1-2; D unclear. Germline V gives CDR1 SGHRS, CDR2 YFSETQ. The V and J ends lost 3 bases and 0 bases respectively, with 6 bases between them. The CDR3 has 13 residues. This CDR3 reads CASSWEANYGYTF. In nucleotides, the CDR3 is TGCGCCAGCAGCTGGGAAGCTAACTATGGCTACACCTTC.

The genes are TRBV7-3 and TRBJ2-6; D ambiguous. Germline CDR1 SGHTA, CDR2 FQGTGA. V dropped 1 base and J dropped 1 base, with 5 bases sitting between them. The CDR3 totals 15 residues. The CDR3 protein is CASSLMGSGANVLTF. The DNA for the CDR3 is TGTGCCAGCAGCTTAATGGGGTCTGGGGCCAACGTCCTGACTTTC.

CDR3 in amino acids: CASYTTGGGEKLFF. For the CDR3, the DNA is TGTGCCAGCTACACAACAGGGGGCGGTGAAAAACTGTTTTTT. This chain connects TRBV6-5 to TRBJ1-4; 9 bases align to TRBD1. The trim removed 8 bases at V and 7 bases at J, leaving 8 bases unmatched. The CDR3 loop spans 14 amino acids. CDR1 and CDR2 (germline): MNHEY, SVGAGI.

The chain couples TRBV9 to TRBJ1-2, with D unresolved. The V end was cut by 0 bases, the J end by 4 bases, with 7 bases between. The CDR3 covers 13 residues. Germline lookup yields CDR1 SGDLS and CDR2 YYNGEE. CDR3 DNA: TGTGCCAGCAGCGTAGTAGAGAGCTATGGCTACACCTTC. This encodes CASSVVESYGYTF.